This paragraph reports one T cell receptor beta chain. This clone has a single count. Its antigen is unknown. Base qualities are not at hand, and no much larger clone is one base apart. The immunoSEQ Assay, a bias-controlled multiplex PCR, was used to amplify TCRbeta CDR3 regions from genomic DNA. The source study handled its data this way. The number of nucleated cells in each sample was estimated from the amplification of reference gene primers within the assay. Sequence reads were collapsed and filtered to measure the absolute abundance of every unique TCRbeta CDR3 rearrangement. For each sample, productive Simpson clonality was calculated as the square root of Simpson's diversity index across productive rearrangements. TCRdb's version of the immuneACCESS table is confined to in-frame rearrangements and falls short of the full clone set. An unresolved V gene accounts for under half of the shortfall where checked; the remainder is of unknown origin. D and trimming come from the DNA, and the V and J calls and clone size come from that table. The sample contains tens of thousands of clones, around 87% of them found a single time. The ten top clones hold roughly 8% of the sample.

Collaborating institutions collected whole blood in K2EDTA tubes following their own protocols. For TCRbeta analysis, collaborator samples were shipped as frozen whole blood, as isolated PBMCs, or as DNA extracted from either sample type. These data are taken from a study of blood T cell repertoires in COVID-19 (dated by TCRdb to 2018 to 2020). A note on the overall study: Samples from collaborators originated in the United States, Italy and Spain and spanned both the acute and convalescent phases of COVID-19. The prospective study material was composed of cDNA or gDNA derived from T cells, B-cell-depleted T cells, or PBMCs. Subjects who had been exposed to COVID-19, were actively infected with it, or had recovered from it provided the deeply sampled blood TCRbeta repertoires that made up the dataset. The repertoires were released in a freely available public database meant as a resource for research on the immune response to SARS-CoV-2. Samples were obtained from the ongoing ImmuneRACE study (first 160 participants) and from about 1,300 subjects provided by 6 global collaborators. A de-identified subject ID, COVID-19 status, age in years and sex were almost always included in the sample metadata. HLA class I and class II types, where available, came from metadata supplied by the sample provider rather than from assay-based typing.

The germline V gene yields SGHVS for CDR1 and FQNEAQ for CDR2. V and J are trimmed by 5 bases and 8 bases, and the gene matches miss 9 bases of the junction. The CDR3 runs 15 amino acids, cysteine and phenylalanine included. Only the CDR3 DNA is retained, 45 bases long and in frame from the first base. What the research found in general, with its limitations: Clinical and demographic metadata were provided uncurated, with the amount varying by source and participant.

The chain is encoded by TRBV7-8 joined to TRBJ2-1; 10 middle bases align to TRBD1. This clonotype originated in a man of 80 years or more with active or convalescent COVID-19. Sequenced input: peripheral blood. The CDR3 region reads CASSIRDRGIHEQFF. The sequenced DNA is TGTGCCAGCAGCATCCGGGACAGGGGTATACATGAGCAGTTCTTC.